This T cell receptor (beta chain) was identified during a study of blood T cells in healthy people across ages. The second PCR ran about 6 to 11 cycles with a sample-barcoded 5' primer and J-beta primers. TCRdb re-called the 5' RACE reads through MiXCR, storing one row per CDR3 protein. The sample contains approximately 810,000 distinct CDR3 sequences, about 28% of which appear only once. The study, taken as a whole, reports: Lack of knowledge of donor CMV status possibly confounded expanded clonotype changes.

This CDR3 has 14 residues. Losses at the gene ends were 3 bases for V and 4 bases for J; bases not matched to a gene: 5. Ten or more counts support this clonotype. Its cognate antigen is unknown. The chain combines TRBV12-3 or TRBV12-4 with TRBJ2-7; 8 bases agree with TRBD1. The sequence came from a woman older than 75 in good health. Sample: blood. CDR3 nucleotides: TGTGCCAGCAGTTTGGGGGACAGGTCATACGAGCAGTACTTC. This codes for CASSLGDRSYEQYF.